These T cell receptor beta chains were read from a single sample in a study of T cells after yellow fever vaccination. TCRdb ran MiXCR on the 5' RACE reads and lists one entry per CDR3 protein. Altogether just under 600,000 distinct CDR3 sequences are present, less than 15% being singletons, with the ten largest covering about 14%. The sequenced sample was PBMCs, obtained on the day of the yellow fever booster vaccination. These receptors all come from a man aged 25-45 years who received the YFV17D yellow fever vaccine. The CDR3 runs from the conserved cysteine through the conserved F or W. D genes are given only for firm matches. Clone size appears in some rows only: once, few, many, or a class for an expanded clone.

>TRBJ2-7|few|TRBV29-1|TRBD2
TGCAGCGTACGGACTAGCGGGAGGCCGAGCTCCTACGAGCAGTACTTC
CSVRTSGRPSSYEQYF
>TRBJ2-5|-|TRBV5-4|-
TGTGCCAGCAGCATCACGGGAGCTGAGACCCAGTACTTC
CASSITGAETQYF
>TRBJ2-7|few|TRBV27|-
TGTGCCAGCAGTCGGGACACCTACTACGAGCAGTACTTC
CASSRDTYYEQYF
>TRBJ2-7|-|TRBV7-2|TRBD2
TGTGCCAGCAGCCCCCTTGGGCGGGAGAAGAGCTCCTACGAGCAGTACTTC
CASSPLGREKSSYEQYF
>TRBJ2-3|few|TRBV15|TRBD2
TGTGCCACCAGCAGAGAAGGGGGACTAGCGAGCACAGATACGCAGTATTTT
CATSREGGLASTDTQYF
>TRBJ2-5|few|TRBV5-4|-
TGTGCCAGCAGCTTTTTTTGGACTCAAGAGACCCAGTACTTC
CASSFFWTQETQYF
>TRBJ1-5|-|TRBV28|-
TGTGCCAGCAGTTTTGGGACTCAGCCCCAGCATTTT
CASSFGTQPQHF
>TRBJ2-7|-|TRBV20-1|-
TGCAGTGCTGGGGTTGGAGTGATACCCTACGAGCAGTACTTC
CSAGVGVIPYEQYF
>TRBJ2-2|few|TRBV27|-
TGTGCCAGTACCGGACGCTGGGAGGACACCGGGGAGCTGTTTTTT
CASTGRWEDTGELFF
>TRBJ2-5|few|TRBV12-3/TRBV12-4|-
TGTGCCAGCAGTCAGACCGGACCCCAAGAGACCCAGTACTTC
CASSQTGPQETQYF
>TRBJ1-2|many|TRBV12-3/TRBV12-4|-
TGTGCCAGCAGTTTCGGGACATCCTATGGCTACACCTTC
CASSFGTSYGYTF
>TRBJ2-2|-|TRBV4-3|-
TGCGCCAGCAGCCACCTTAAGACAGGCCGGAACACCGGGGAGCTGTTTTTT
CASSHLKTGRNTGELFF
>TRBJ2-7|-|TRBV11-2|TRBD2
TGTGCCAGCAGCTTAGTAGAGCTTCGGGGGACTACCTACGAGCAGTACTTC
CASSLVELRGTTYEQYF
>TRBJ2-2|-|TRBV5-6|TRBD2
TGTGCCAGCAGCCCCCGACTAGCAGCGAACACCGGGGAGCTGTTTTTT
CASSPRLAANTGELFF
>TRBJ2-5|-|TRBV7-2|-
TGTGCCAGCAGCGGATCTAGGGAAGAGACCCAGTACTTC
CASSGSREETQYF
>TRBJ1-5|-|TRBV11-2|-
TGTGCCAGCAGCAAAAAGGGGGGCAATCAGCCCCAGCATTTT
CASSKKGGNQPQHF